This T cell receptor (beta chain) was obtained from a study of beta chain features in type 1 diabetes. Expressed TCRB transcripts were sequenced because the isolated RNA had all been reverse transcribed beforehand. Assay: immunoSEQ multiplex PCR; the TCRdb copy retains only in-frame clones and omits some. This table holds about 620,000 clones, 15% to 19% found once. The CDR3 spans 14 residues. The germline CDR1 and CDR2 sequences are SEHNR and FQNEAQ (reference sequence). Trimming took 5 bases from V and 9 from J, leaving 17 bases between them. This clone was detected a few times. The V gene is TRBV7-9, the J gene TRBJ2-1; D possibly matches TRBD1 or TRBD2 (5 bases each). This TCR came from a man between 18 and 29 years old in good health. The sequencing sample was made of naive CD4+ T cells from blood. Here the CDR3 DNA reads TGTGCCAGCAGCCTAAGCGGAACGAGGGGTGAGCAGTTCTTC. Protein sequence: CASSLSGTRGEQFF.